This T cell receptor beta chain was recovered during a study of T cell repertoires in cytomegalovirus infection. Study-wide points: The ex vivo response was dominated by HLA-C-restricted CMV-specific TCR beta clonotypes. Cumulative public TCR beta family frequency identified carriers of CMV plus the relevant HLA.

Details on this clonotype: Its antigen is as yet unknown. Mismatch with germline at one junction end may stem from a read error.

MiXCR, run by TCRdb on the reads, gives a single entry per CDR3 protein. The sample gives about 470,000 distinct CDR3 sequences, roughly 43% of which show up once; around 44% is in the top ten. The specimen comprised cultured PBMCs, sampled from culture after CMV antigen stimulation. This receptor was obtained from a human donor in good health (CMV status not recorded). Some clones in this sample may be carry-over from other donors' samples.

The CDR3 protein is CASSQGRGGQFF. The CDR3 nucleotides are TGTGCCAGCAGCCAAGGTCGGGGGGGGCAGTTCTTC. This sequence joins TRBV4-1 and TRBJ2-1, with TRBD2 matching over 8 bases. This CDR3 is built from 12 residues. Germline V lookup: CDR1 MGHRA, CDR2 YSYEKL.